The clone carrying this T cell receptor (beta chain) was counted a few times. Its antigen is still unknown. Noted time point: pretreatment peripheral blood. This table comes from immunoSEQ multiplex PCR, and its TCRdb copy is limited to in-frame clones, with some not included. The sample holds more than 85,000 clones, 80% to 90% seen once. Trimming removed 5 bases from V and 3 bases from J, with 19 bases in between. The CDR3 has 16 amino acids. The germline V gene encodes CDR1 SEHNR and CDR2 FQNEAQ (reference sequence). This record comes from a study of PD-L1 blockade in urothelial cancer. Study details: About 90% of the roughly 29 patients were men who had bladder-origin urothelial cancer. Patients' prior chemotherapy regimens numbered 0 to 3. T cells numbered a median of around 140,000 in the blood samples.

Broader study findings: Better survival was predicted by below-median pretreatment blood TCR clonality.

The chain links TRBV7-9 to TRBJ1-1; tentatively, D is TRBD1 (6 bases). This receptor was identified in a man aged 55 to 70 with urothelial cancer. The sample in question was PBMCs, obtained around atezolizumab (anti-PD-L1) treatment. The DNA of the CDR3 is TGTGCCAGCAGCCCGACAACAGGGTTAGGAGACACTGAAGCTTTCTTT. Protein: CASSPTTGLGDTEAFF.